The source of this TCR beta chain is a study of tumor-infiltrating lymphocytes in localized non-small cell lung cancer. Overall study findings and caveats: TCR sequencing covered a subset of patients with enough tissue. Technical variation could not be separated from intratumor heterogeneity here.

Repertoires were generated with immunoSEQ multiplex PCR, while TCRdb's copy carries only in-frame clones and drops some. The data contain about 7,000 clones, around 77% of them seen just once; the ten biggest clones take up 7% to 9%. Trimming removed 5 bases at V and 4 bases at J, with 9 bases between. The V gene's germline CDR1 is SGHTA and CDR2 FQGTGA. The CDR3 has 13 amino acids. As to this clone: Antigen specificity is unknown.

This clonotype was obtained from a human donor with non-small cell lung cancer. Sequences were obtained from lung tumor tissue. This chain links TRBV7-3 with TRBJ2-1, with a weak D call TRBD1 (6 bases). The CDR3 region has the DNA TGTGCCAGCAGCCGCGACAGGTACAATGAGCAGTTCTTC. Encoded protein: CASSRDRYNEQFF.